What follows are 20 T cell receptor beta chains derived from one specimen sequenced in a study of T cells in localized non-small cell lung cancer. The method was immunoSEQ multiplex PCR; TCRdb's version includes in-frame clones alone and lacks a portion of them. The sample lists over a thousand clones, roughly a fifth occurring once. The starting material was lung tumor tissue, obtained before any cancer treatment. All receptors come from a male donor aged 60 or older with stage II squamous cell lung carcinoma.

The rearrangement joins TRBV30 to TRBJ1-1, with D uncertain. V lost 3 bases and J lost 0, with 8 bases in between. CDR3 length: 13 residues. Germline lookup yields CDR1 GTSNPN and CDR2 SVGIG (reference sequence). The CDR3 coding sequence is TGTGCCTGGAGGGAACAGCTGAACACTGAAGCTTTCTTT. This translates into CAWREQLNTEAFF.

This clone was detected only a few times. The chain joins TRBV9 to TRBJ2-1; 7 bases agree with TRBD2. Germline V CDR1 and CDR2: SGDLS, YYNGEE. The CDR3 consists of 16 residues. V lost 7 bases, J lost 3 bases, and 13 bases stayed unmatched. The CDR3: CASGKLAIRDYNEQFF. CDR3 DNA sequence: TGTGCCAGCGGAAAACTAGCGATAAGAGACTACAATGAGCAGTTCTTC.

The chain employs TRBV9 and TRBJ2-6, with D possibly being TRBD1 (6 bases). The CDR3 loop spans 16 amino acids. Trimming cost V 2 bases and J 2 bases, with 11 bases left between them. Germline CDR1 reads SGDLS; CDR2 reads YYNGEE. The CDR3 loop is CASSVPKGAGANVLTF. The CDR3 coding sequence is TGTGCCAGCAGCGTCCCGAAGGGGGCTGGGGCCAACGTCCTGACTTTC. Full variable domain (rest looked up from reference TRBV9 and TRBJ2-6): DSGVTQTPKHLITATGQRVTLRCSPRSGDLSVYWYQQSLDQGLQFLIQYYNGEERAKGNILERFSAQQFPDLHSELNLSSLELGDSALYFCASSVPKGAGANVLTFGAGSRLTVL.

This clone has a handful of counts. This rearrangement joins TRBV6-8 to TRBJ1-1; tentative D call: TRBD1 (6 bases). This CDR3 region has 13 residues. Trimming cost V 6 bases and J 14 bases, with 22 bases left between them. Germline-derived CDR1 and CDR2 are MNHGY and SAAAGT. DNA of the CDR3: TGTGCCAGCAGGTACACTGGTTCGGACAGTGCCTTCTTT. Protein sequence: CASRYTGSDSAFF.

Relative to its sample, this clone is medium-sized. The rearrangement joins TRBV11-3 to TRBJ2-2, with D perhaps matching TRBD1 (6 bases). Germline CDR1 is SGHNT and CDR2 is YENEEA. The ends were cut back, 5 bases at V and 3 bases at J, with 13 bases in the middle. This CDR3 comprises 15 residues. This CDR3 reads CASSLRDTYTGELFF. CDR3 DNA sequence: TGTGCCAGCAGCCTCCGGGACACTTACACCGGGGAGCTGTTTTTT.

This rearrangement joins TRBV9 to TRBJ2-1, with TRBD2 matching over 8 bases. Germline assignment: CDR1 SGDLS and CDR2 YYNGEE. V trimming: 0 bases; J trimming: 9 bases; junction bases outside the gene matches: 8. The CDR3 has 15 residues. The CDR3 protein is CASSVVDGRAGEQFF. The CDR3 nucleotides are TGTGCCAGCAGCGTAGTAGACGGGAGGGCGGGTGAGCAGTTCTTC.

The gene calls are TRBV19 and TRBJ1-1; 8 nucleotides align to TRBD1. The germline V gene has CDR1 LNHDA and CDR2 SQIVND (reference sequence). CDR3 length: 14 residues. Unmatched junction bases numbered 10, after V lost 6 bases and J lost 7 bases. This chain's CDR3 is CASSLTGGGHEAFF. The DNA of the CDR3 is TGTGCCAGTAGCCTCACAGGGGGAGGGCATGAAGCTTTCTTT.

The rearrangement uses TRBV19 and TRBJ1-1, with D uncertain. Trimming left V 5 bases short and J 5 bases short, with 6 bases between. This CDR3 contains 11 residues. Germline assignment: CDR1 LNHDA and CDR2 SQIVND (reference sequence). CDR3 DNA: TGTGCCAGTAGTCGGGGAACTGAAGCTTTCTTT. Residues: CASSRGTEAFF.

This clone was seen a handful of times. The rearrangement uses TRBV9 and TRBJ1-1; D is possibly TRBD1 (5 bases). CDR3 length: 15 residues. The ends were cut back, 5 bases at V and 1 base at J, with 15 bases in the middle. The germline gives CDR1 SGDLS, CDR2 YYNGEE. In DNA form, the CDR3 reads TGTGCCAGCAGTGAGGGGAGTATAGCGAACACTGAAGCTTTCTTT. Its translation is CASSEGSIANTEAFF.

V and J are TRBV11-3 and TRBJ1-6; D is ambiguous. Trimming left V 3 bases short and J 5 bases short, with 8 bases between. Germline V lookup: CDR1 SGHNT, CDR2 YENEEA. This CDR3 spans 14 amino acids. The CDR3 DNA follows: TGTGCCAGCAGCTTCGGACGGAATAATTCACCCCTCCACTTT. Encoded protein: CASSFGRNNSPLHF. The whole variable domain, remainder taken from reference TRBV11-3 and TRBJ1-6, is EAGVVQSPRYKIIEKKQPVAFWCNPISGHNTLYWYLQNLGQGPELLIRYENEEAVDDSQLPKDRFSAERLKGVDSTLKIQPAELGDSAVYLCASSFGRNNSPLHFGNGTRLTVT.

The chain has TRBV29-1 and TRBJ2-3, with 10 bases fitting TRBD1. CDR3 size: 12 residues. Germline CDR1 is SQVTM and CDR2 is ANQGSEA. CDR3 coding DNA: TGCAGTGTGGGACAGGGGACGGATACGCAGTATTTT. It codes for CSVGQGTDTQYF.

This sequence joins TRBV10-2 and TRBJ1-1; D possibly corresponds to TRBD1 (6 bases). The CDR3 length is 12 residues. Trimming took off 5 bases at V and 5 bases at J, with 9 bases between the two ends. Germline assignment: CDR1 WSHSY and CDR2 SAAADI. As DNA, the CDR3 is TGCGCCAGCAGTAATACAGGGACTGAAGCTTTCTTT. Protein sequence: CASSNTGTEAFF.

The gene calls are TRBV28 and TRBJ2-5, with unresolved D. In germline, CDR1 is MDHEN, CDR2 SYDVKM. The V end was cut by 3 bases, the J end by 0 bases, with 5 bases between. CDR3 length equals 13 residues. CDR3 loop: CASSFGYQETQYF. The CDR3 DNA reads TGTGCCAGCAGTTTTGGGTACCAAGAGACCCAGTACTTC.

This clone is labeled medium-sized. The DNA for the CDR3 is TGTGCCAGCAGCGTAGGTCGGGCTGAAGAGACCCAGTACTTC. It codes for CASSVGRAEETQYF. The gene calls are TRBV9 and TRBJ2-5; D ambiguous. This CDR3 is built from 14 residues. Per the germline V gene, CDR1 is SGDLS and CDR2 is YYNGEE. V lost 0 bases to trimming and J lost 3 bases, with 9 bases between them.

Within the sample, this clone is large (0.1 to 1%). The chain uses TRBV4-1 and TRBJ1-2; no definite D call. The germline V gene encodes CDR1 MGHRA and CDR2 YSYEKL. CDR3 length: 14 amino acids. Deletions cut 0 bases from V and 5 bases from J, with 10 bases between. The CDR3 loop reads CASSQDRTDYGYTF. CDR3 nucleotide sequence: TGCGCCAGCAGCCAAGATAGAACAGATTATGGCTACACCTTC.

The CDR3 is CASRPYSGVDYGYTF. In DNA form, the CDR3 reads TGTGCCAGCAGACCCTATTCGGGGGTCGACTATGGCTACACCTTC. The J gene is TRBJ1-2, the V gene TRBV9, with a possible D match to TRBD1 (5 bases). The CDR3 contains 15 residues. Germline CDR1 SGDLS, CDR2 YYNGEE. Trimming left V 5 bases short and J 3 bases short, with 17 bases between. The whole variable domain, remainder taken from reference TRBV9 and TRBJ1-2, is DSGVTQTPKHLITATGQRVTLRCSPRSGDLSVYWYQQSLDQGLQFLIQYYNGEERAKGNILERFSAQQFPDLHSELNLSSLELGDSALYFCASRPYSGVDYGYTFGSGTRLTVV.

This clone has a handful of counts. V and J are TRBV7-6 and TRBJ2-1; D ambiguous. CDR1 is SGHVS and CDR2 is FNYEAQ in the germline V gene. This CDR3 comprises 15 residues. Trimming took off 3 bases at V and 0 bases at J, with 9 bases between the two ends. The DNA for the CDR3 is TGTGCCAGCAGCTTTAGATTAAGCTCCTACAATGAGCAGTTCTTC. Its protein is CASSFRLSSYNEQFF.

This clone was seen a handful of times. This rearrangement joins TRBV18 to TRBJ2-1; 12 bases are a match to TRBD2. The ends lost 3 bases at V and 2 bases at J; junction bases unmatched: 8. Germline V gives CDR1 KGHSH, CDR2 LQKENI. The CDR3 has 18 amino acids. DNA of the CDR3: TGTGCCAGCTCACCCCCAGGTCTAGCGGGGGGGGCCTACAATGAGCAGTTCTTC. Protein product: CASSPPGLAGGAYNEQFF.

This sequence joins TRBV7-8 and TRBJ1-1; D unresolved. Germline-derived CDR1 and CDR2 are SGHVS and FQNEAQ. This CDR3 contains 13 residues. V was pared by 1 base and J by 11 bases, with 14 bases between. CDR3 bases: TGTGCCAGCAGCTTAGAACCCACAGCTTGGGCTTTCTTT. Translated, it gives CASSLEPTAWAFF. The whole variable domain, remainder taken from reference TRBV7-8 and TRBJ1-1, is GAGVSQSPRYKVAKRGQDVALRCDPISGHVSLFWYQQALGQGPEFLTYFQNEAQLDKSGLPSDRFFAERPEGSVSTLKIQRTQQEDSAVYLCASSLEPTAWAFFGQGTRLTVV.

V gene TRBV6-8 combines with J gene TRBJ2-3, with 7 positions matching TRBD1. Germline CDR1 reads MNHGY; CDR2 reads SAAAGT. The CDR3 length is 17 residues. Trimming took 1 base from V and 2 from J; bases not matched to a gene: 9. The CDR3 loop reads CASSYLAGGRDTDTQYF. CDR3 bases: TGTGCCAGCAGTTACTTGGCAGGGGGTAGGGACACAGATACGCAGTATTTT.